Listed below are T cell receptor beta chains from one sample, sequenced in a study of shared clonotypes between healthy human individuals. The data were produced by immunoSEQ multiplex PCR, yet TCRdb's version contains in-frame clones alone and is incomplete. The repertoire has about 2.1 million clones, just over 90% of them found once; the top ten carry more than 1.5%. Sequenced material: naive CD8+ T cells from PBMCs. The receptors were sampled from a man between 18 and 29 years old in good health. Some clones in this sample may be carry-over from other donors' samples. The conserved cysteine and the conserved F or W are not part of the CDR3 here. Each record gives: J gene, CDR3 length, V gene, CDR3 protein.

J gene: TRBJ2-3
CDR3 length: 12
V gene: TRBV4-1
CDR3 protein: ASSQDGAWSTQY

J gene: TRBJ2-5
CDR3 length: 12
V gene: TRBV19
CDR3 protein: ASSIREPMETQY

J gene: TRBJ1-3
CDR3 length: 13
V gene: TRBV11-2
CDR3 protein: ASSPSALLRNTIY

J gene: TRBJ1-5
CDR3 length: 12
V gene: TRBV28
CDR3 protein: ASSNGQNNQPQH

J gene: TRBJ2-4
CDR3 length: 12
V gene: TRBV7-9
CDR3 protein: ASSLLGPKNIQY

J gene: TRBJ2-1
CDR3 length: 11
V gene: TRBV2
CDR3 protein: ASSEDLSNEQF

J gene: TRBJ2-7
CDR3 length: 11
V gene: TRBV6-5
CDR3 protein: ASSYKTGFWQY

J gene: TRBJ2-1
CDR3 length: 14
V gene: TRBV2
CDR3 protein: ASSDRGTSGTHEQF

J gene: TRBJ1-4
CDR3 length: 14
V gene: TRBV11-1
CDR3 protein: ASSPGHDRAGEKLF

J gene: TRBJ2-7
CDR3 length: 14
V gene: TRBV4-1
CDR3 protein: ASSPSPGQGPPEQY